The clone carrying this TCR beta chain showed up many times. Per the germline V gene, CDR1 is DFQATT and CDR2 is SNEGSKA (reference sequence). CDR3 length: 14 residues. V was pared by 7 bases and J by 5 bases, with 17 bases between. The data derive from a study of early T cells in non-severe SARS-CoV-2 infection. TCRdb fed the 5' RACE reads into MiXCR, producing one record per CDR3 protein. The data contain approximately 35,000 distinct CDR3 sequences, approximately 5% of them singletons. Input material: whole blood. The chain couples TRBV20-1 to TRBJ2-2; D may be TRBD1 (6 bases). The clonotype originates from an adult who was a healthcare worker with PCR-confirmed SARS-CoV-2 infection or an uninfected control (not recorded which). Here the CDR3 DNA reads TGCAGTGTTGCCAGGGACACCGGGACCGGGGAGCTGTTTTTT. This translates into CSVARDTGTGELFF.